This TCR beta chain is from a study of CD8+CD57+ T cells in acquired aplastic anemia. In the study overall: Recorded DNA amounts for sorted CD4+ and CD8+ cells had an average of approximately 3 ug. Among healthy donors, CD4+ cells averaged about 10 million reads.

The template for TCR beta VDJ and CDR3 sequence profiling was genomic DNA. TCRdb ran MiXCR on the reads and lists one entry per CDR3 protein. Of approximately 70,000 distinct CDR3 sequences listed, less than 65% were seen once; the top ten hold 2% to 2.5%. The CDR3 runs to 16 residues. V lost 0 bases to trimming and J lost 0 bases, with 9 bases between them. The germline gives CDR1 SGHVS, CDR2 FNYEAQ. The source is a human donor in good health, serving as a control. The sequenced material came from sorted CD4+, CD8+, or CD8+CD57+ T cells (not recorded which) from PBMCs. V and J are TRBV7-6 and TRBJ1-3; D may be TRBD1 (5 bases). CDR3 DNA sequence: TGTGCCAGCAGCTTAGCAGGGACGAGCTCTGGAAACACCATATATTTT. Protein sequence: CASSLAGTSSGNTIYF.